This TCR beta chain originates from a study of blood T cell repertoires in COVID-19. Turning to the study itself: Acute and convalescent COVID-19 samples came from the United States, Italy and Spain. From T cells, B-cell-depleted T cells, or PBMCs came the material, which was cDNA or gDNA.

The CDR3 loop spans 17 amino acids. From germline, CDR1 is SGHNT and CDR2 YYREEE (reference sequence). Unmatched junction bases numbered 13, after V lost 4 bases and J lost 2 bases. As handled by the study authors: Amplifying reference gene primers gave estimates of nucleated cell counts. The assay was immunoSEQ multiplex PCR, and TCRdb's table has in-frame clones only and misses some. V and J calls and clone size are copied from that table; D and trimming were computed from the DNA. The table shows roughly 150,000 clones, with 70% to 90% occurring only once. Patients from Seattle were sampled longitudinally, starting during active infection.

The sequence was obtained from a woman of 80 years or more with COVID-19, enrolled during active disease. Sequenced: peripheral blood. The rearrangement uses TRBV5-4 and TRBJ1-1, with TRBD1 matching 8 bases. The CDR3 sequence is CASSGVIPGQDNTEAFF. Written as DNA, the CDR3 is TGTGCCAGCAGCGGGGTGATTCCGGGACAGGATAACACTGAAGCTTTCTTT.